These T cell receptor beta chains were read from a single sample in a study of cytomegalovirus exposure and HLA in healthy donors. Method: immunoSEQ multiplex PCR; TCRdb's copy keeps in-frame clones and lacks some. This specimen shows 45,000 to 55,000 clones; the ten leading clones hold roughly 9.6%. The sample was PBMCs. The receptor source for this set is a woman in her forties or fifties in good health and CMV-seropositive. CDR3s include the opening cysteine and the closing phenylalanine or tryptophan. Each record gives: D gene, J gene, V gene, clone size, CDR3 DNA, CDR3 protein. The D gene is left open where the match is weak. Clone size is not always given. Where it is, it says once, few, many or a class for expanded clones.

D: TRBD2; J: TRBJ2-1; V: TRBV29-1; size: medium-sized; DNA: TGCAGCTCCAGATCTAGCGGGAGGACTACTGAGCAGTTCTTC; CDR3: CSSRSSGRTTEQFF
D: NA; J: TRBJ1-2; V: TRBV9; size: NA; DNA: TGTGCCAGCAGCGTATCTAGGGGCAGGGTGTTGGACTATGGCTACACCTTC; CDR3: CASSVSRGRVLDYGYTF
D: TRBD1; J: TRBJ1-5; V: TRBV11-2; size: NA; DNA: TGTGCCAGCAGCCCGGGGACAGGGGTTGGCAATCAGCCCCAGCATTTT; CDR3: CASSPGTGVGNQPQHF
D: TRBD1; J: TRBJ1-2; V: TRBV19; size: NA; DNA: TGTGCCAGTAAGCCTCCGACAGGGTTGAGCTATGGCTACACCTTC; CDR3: CASKPPTGLSYGYTF
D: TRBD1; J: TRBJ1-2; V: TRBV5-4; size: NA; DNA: TGTGCCAGCAGACCATCCGGGACAGGGAAAGGCTACACCTTC; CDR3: CASRPSGTGKGYTF
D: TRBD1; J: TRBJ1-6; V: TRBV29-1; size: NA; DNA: TGCAGCGTACGGACAGGGGGCGATTCACCCCTCCACTTT; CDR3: CSVRTGGDSPLHF
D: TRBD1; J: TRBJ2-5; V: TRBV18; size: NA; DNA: TGTGCCAGCTCACCACGGCAGGGGGATGAGACCCAGTACTTC; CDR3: CASSPRQGDETQYF
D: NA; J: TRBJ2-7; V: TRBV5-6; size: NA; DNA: TGTGCCAGCAGTTATACCGGGACGGGGGGCGCGTGGTACGAGCAGTACTTC; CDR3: CASSYTGTGGAWYEQYF
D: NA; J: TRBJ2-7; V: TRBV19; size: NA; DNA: TGTGCCAGTAGTATAACCGCCGGAGGGTACGAGCAGTACTTC; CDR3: CASSITAGGYEQYF
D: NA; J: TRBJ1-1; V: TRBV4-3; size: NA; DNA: TGCGCCAGCAGCCAAGAAGCGGCCAGGCGGAACACTGAAGCTTTCTTT; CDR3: CASSQEAARRNTEAFF
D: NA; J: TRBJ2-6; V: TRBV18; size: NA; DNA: TGTGCCAGCTCACCAGCGGTCTCTGGGGCCAACGTCCTGACTTTC; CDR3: CASSPAVSGANVLTF
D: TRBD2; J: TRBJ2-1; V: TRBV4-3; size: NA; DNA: TGCGCCAGCAGCCAACTAGCGGGGGGGCCGGGGAATGAGCAGTTCTTC; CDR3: CASSQLAGGPGNEQFF
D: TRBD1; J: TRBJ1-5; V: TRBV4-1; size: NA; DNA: TGCGCCAGCAGCCAAGTTCCGGGACAGGGGTCCATCGATCAGCCCCAGCATTTT; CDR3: CASSQVPGQGSIDQPQHF
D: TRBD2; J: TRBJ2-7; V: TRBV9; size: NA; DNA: TGTGCCAGCAGCGAGGGGACTAGCGGGAAACGCGAGCAGTACTTC; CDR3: CASSEGTSGKREQYF
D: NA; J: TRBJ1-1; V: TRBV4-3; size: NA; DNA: TGCGCCAGCAGCCAAGAATGGAGGGTGAACACTGAAGCTTTCTTT; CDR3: CASSQEWRVNTEAFF
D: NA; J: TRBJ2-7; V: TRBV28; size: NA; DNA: TGTGCCAGCTATGCCGCACAGGGAACGTCCTACGAGCAGTACTTC; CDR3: CASYAAQGTSYEQYF
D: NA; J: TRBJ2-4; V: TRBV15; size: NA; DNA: TGTGCCACCAGCAGAGATGGGACTGGCATTCAGTACTTC; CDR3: CATSRDGTGIQYF
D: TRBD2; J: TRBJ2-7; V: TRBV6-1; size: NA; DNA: TGTGCCAGCATGGGCGGGAGGGCCCGCTACGAGCAGTACTTC; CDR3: CASMGGRARYEQYF
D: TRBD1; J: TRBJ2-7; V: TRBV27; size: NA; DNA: TGTGCCAGCAGTTCCGCAGGGGGATCCTACGAGCAGTACTTC; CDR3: CASSSAGGSYEQYF
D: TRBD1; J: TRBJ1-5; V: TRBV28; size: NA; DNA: TGTGCCAGCAGCACACAGGGGAGTTATCAGCCCCAGCATTTT; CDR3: CASSTQGSYQPQHF
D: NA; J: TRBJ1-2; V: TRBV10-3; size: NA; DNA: TGTGCCATCAGAAAACTGAGTACCGGTAACTATGGCTACACCTTC; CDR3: CAIRKLSTGNYGYTF
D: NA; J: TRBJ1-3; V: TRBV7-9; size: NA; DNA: TGTGCCAGCAGCTCTCAGGGGCAGTCTGGAAACACCATATATTTT; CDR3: CASSSQGQSGNTIYF
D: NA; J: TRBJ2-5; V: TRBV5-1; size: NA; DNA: TGCGCCAGCAGCTCACTAGGCTCGGAGACCCAGTACTTC; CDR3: CASSSLGSETQYF
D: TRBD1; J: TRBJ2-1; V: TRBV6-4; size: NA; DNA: TGTGCCAGCAGTGCCGAAGTGGGGACAGCGCTCTACAATGAGCAGTTCTTC; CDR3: CASSAEVGTALYNEQFF